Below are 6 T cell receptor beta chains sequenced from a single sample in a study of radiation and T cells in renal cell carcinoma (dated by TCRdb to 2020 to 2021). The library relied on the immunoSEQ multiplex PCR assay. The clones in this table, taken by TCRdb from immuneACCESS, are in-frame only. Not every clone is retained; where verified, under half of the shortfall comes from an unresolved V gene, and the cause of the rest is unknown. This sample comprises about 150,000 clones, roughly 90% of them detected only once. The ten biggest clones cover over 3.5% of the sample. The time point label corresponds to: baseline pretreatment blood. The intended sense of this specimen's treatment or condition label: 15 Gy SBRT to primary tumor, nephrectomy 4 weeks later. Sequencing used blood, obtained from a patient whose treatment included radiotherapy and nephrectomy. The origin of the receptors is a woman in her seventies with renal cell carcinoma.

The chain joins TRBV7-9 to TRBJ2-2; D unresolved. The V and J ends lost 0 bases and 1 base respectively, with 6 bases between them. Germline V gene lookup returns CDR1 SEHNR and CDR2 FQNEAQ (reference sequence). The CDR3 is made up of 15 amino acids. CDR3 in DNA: TGTGCCAGCAGCTTAGCCAGGATGAACACCGGGGAGCTGTTTTTT. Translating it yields CASSLARMNTGELFF. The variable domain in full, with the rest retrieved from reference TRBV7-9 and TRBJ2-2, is DTGVSQNPRHKITKRGQNVTFRCDPISEHNRLYWYRQTLGQGPEFLTYFQNEAQLEKSRLLSDRFSAERPKGSFSTLEIQRTEQGDSAMYLCASSLARMNTGELFFGEGSRLTVL.

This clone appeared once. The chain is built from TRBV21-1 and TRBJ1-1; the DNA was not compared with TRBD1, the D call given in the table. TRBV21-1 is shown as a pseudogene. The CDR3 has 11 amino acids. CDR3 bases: TGTGCCAGGAACAGGGGGCTGGGGGCTTTCTTT. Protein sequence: CARNRGLGAFF.

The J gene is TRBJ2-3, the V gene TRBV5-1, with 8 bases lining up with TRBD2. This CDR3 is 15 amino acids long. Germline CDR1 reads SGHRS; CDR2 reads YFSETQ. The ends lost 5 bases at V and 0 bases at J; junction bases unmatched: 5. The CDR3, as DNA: TGCGCCAGCAGACCCGGACTAGCTAGCACAGATACGCAGTATTTT. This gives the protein CASRPGLASTDTQYF.

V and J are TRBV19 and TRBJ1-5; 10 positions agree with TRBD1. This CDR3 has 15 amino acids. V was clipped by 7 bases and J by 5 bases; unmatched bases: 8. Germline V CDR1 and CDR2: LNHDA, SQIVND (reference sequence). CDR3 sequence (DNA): TGTGCCAGTACCACTCCGGGACAGGGGTATCAGCCCCAGCATTTT. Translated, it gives CASTTPGQGYQPQHF.

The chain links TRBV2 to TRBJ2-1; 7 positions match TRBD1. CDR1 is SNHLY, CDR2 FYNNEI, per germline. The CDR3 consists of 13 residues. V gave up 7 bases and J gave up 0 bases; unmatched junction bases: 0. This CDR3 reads CASKGASYNEQFF. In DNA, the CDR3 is TGTGCCAGCAAGGGGGCCTCCTACAATGAGCAGTTCTTC.

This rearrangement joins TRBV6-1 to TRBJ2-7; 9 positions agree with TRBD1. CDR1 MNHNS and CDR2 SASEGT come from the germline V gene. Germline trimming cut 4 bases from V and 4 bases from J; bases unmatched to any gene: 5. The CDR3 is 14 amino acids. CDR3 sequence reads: CASSATGGRYEQYF. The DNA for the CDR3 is TGTGCCAGCAGTGCAACAGGGGGCCGATACGAGCAGTACTTC.